The entry below describes one TCR beta chain. Here immunoSEQ multiplex PCR was the method, and the copy in TCRdb shows in-frame clones only, minus some. There are under 150,000 clones in the sample; 90% to 98% occur only once, and over 0.35% lies in the top ten. Germline CDR1 is LNHDA and CDR2 is SQIVND (reference sequence). The junction had 4 bases not matched to a gene; V was cut back by 1 base and J by 5 bases. The CDR3 is 17 residues long. This sample was included in a study of T cell changes during pregnancy in multiple sclerosis. Material: peripheral blood, obtained after pregnancy. This TCR was recovered from a female donor with multiple sclerosis, enrolled in a pregnancy study. The chain employs TRBV19 and TRBJ2-1, with TRBD2 matching over 14 bases. The CDR3 DNA reads TGTGCCAGTAGTATAGGACTAGCGGGAGGGGAAAACAATGAGCAGTTCTTC. Translated, it gives CASSIGLAGGENNEQFF.